The 15 T cell receptor beta chains below were found in one sample sequenced in a study of T-cell memory formation after mild COVID-19. TCRdb fed the 5' RACE reads into MiXCR, producing one record per CDR3 protein. The repertoire holds 400,000 or so distinct CDR3 sequences, with around 19% as singletons. Sequencing input: PBMCs or a T cell subset sorted from them (not recorded which). The receptors shown here come from an adult woman who had mild COVID-19 (a few samples of this study predate the infection). Cell type and time point are not known.

V is TRBV7-9 and J is TRBJ2-1, with 8 bases matching TRBD2. Germline trimming cut 4 bases from V and 4 bases from J; bases unmatched to any gene: 9. The germline V gene encodes CDR1 SEHNR and CDR2 FQNEAQ (reference sequence). The CDR3 runs 16 residues. The CDR3 region is CASSSRERELYNEQFF. In nucleotides, the CDR3 is TGTGCCAGCAGCTCACGCGAGCGGGAGTTGTACAATGAGCAGTTCTTC.

This clonotype came up a few times. The J gene is TRBJ2-3, the V gene TRBV9; D is ambiguous. The CDR3 has 15 amino acids. Germline V gene data show CDR1 as SGDLS and CDR2 as YYNGEE. Trimming removed 0 bases from V and 0 bases from J, with 8 bases in between. The CDR3 DNA reads as TGTGCCAGCAGCGTAGGGGCAGGTAGCACAGATACGCAGTATTTT. It codes for CASSVGAGSTDTQYF.

The gene calls are TRBV4-1 and TRBJ1-2; 9 bases line up with TRBD1. With V trimmed by 0 bases and J by 2 bases, 4 bases remained unmatched. Germline-derived CDR1 and CDR2 are MGHRA and YSYEKL. The CDR3 length is 16 residues. The chain's CDR3 is CASSQDQGQGNYGYTF. CDR3 sequence (DNA): TGCGCCAGCAGCCAAGATCAGGGACAGGGAAACTATGGCTACACCTTC.

The J gene is TRBJ2-5, the V gene TRBV6-5, with D perhaps given as TRBD1 or TRBD2 (6 bases each). The CDR3 length is 14 residues. The germline V gene has CDR1 MNHEY and CDR2 SVGAGI. V lost 2 bases, J lost 5 bases, and 12 bases lay in between. In nucleotides, the CDR3 is TGTGCCAGCAGTTACGGCGGGACAACGGAGACCCAGTACTTC. Translated: CASSYGGTTETQYF.

This rearrangement joins TRBV19 to TRBJ2-2; D assignment may be TRBD1 or TRBD2 (5 bases each). The CDR3 has 11 amino acids. The V gene lost 8 bases and the J gene lost 5 bases, with 6 bases spanning the gap. Germline V gene sequence: CDR1 LNHDA, CDR2 SQIVND (reference sequence). The CDR3 sequence: CASWGTGELFF. CDR3 DNA: TGTGCCAGTTGGGGGACCGGGGAGCTGTTTTTT.

The chain is built from TRBV7-2 and TRBJ1-5, with D possibly matching TRBD1 (5 bases). V was cut by 0 bases and J by 7 bases, with 10 bases left in between. Per the germline V gene, CDR1 is SGHTA and CDR2 is FQGNSA. This CDR3 is built from 14 residues. The CDR3 protein is CASSLAGDGQPQHF. CDR3 nucleotides: TGTGCCAGCAGCTTAGCAGGGGATGGCCAGCCCCAGCATTTT.

The chain recombines TRBV7-2 with TRBJ2-1; TRBD2 agrees at 7 bases. The CDR3 covers 15 residues. The germline CDR1 and CDR2 sequences are SGHTA and FQGNSA. J was trimmed by 4 bases and V by 5 bases; bases with no gene match: 8. The CDR3 protein is CASSRLASRYNEQFF. The CDR3, as DNA: TGTGCCAGCAGCCGACTAGCTAGTCGGTACAATGAGCAGTTCTTC.

This chain links TRBV7-9 with TRBJ2-1; D is perhaps TRBD1 or TRBD2 (5 bases each). CDR3 length: 15 amino acids. Germline loops: CDR1 SEHNR, CDR2 FQNEAQ (reference sequence). Trimming removed 3 bases at V and 9 bases at J, with 18 bases between. The CDR3 bases are TGTGCCAGCAGCTTGGGCACCGGGACGGTCCTTGAGCAGTTCTTC. Translation gives CASSLGTGTVLEQFF.

The table lists this clonotype with a few counts. V usage is TRBV4-3 and J usage is TRBJ2-3, with 7 bases fitting TRBD1. V shed 0 bases and J 5 bases; nucleotides not matched to a gene: 2. The CDR3 covers 14 residues. Germline CDR1 reads LGHNA; CDR2 reads YSLEER. This chain's CDR3 is CASSQDRGQDTQYF. DNA of the CDR3: TGCGCCAGCAGCCAAGATAGGGGGCAAGATACGCAGTATTTT.

This clonotype was detected ten times or more. The CDR3: CASSLKAGTGELFF. CDR3 bases: TGTGCCAGCAGCTTAAAGGCAGGGACCGGGGAGCTGTTTTTT. The chain joins TRBV7-6 to TRBJ2-2, with D possibly matching TRBD1 (5 bases). Germline lookup yields CDR1 SGHVS and CDR2 FNYEAQ. This CDR3 is 14 amino acids long. V was pared by 2 bases and J by 5 bases, with 9 bases between.

This clonotype has a handful of counts. The chain uses TRBV29-1 and TRBJ1-1; 8 bases are shared with TRBD1. Per the germline V gene, CDR1 is SQVTM and CDR2 is ANQGSEA. This CDR3 spans 14 amino acids. Trimming cost V 4 bases and J 1 base; bases outside gene matches: 5. The CDR3 loop reads CSVGPGTGNTEAFF. The CDR3 DNA is TGCAGCGTTGGGCCCGGGACAGGGAACACTGAAGCTTTCTTT.

The chain joins TRBV6-1 to TRBJ1-5; maybe TRBD1 (5 bases). Germline loops: CDR1 MNHNS, CDR2 SASEGT. This CDR3 contains 13 residues. Trimming removed 3 bases from V and 7 bases from J, with 10 bases in between. Written as DNA, the CDR3 is TGTGCCAGCAGTGACAGGGACGGCCAGCCCCAGCATTTT. As protein: CASSDRDGQPQHF.

This sequence joins TRBV6-5 and TRBJ2-3, with TRBD2 matching over 8 bases. The CDR3 loop spans 15 amino acids. V shed 5 bases, J shed 2 bases, and the junction held 6 bases outside the gene matches. The germline V gene has CDR1 MNHEY and CDR2 SVGAGI. In DNA, the CDR3 is TGTGCCAGCAGTCGTACTAGCGGATACACAGATACGCAGTATTTT. Its translation: CASSRTSGYTDTQYF.

The V gene is TRBV11-2, the J gene TRBJ1-3, with D uncertain. CDR1 is SGHAT and CDR2 is FQNNGV in the germline V gene. Trimming cost V 5 bases and J 0 bases, with 14 bases left between them. This CDR3 has 16 residues. The CDR3 is CASSHPPGNSGNTIYF. CDR3 nucleotide sequence: TGTGCCAGCAGCCATCCCCCGGGGAACTCTGGAAACACCATATATTTT.

V is TRBV11-2 and J is TRBJ2-5, with D perhaps TRBD2 (5 bases). Germline lookup yields CDR1 SGHAT and CDR2 FQNNGV. The CDR3 covers 15 residues. The V end lost 5 bases, the J end lost 4 bases, and 17 bases lay between the germline ends. The CDR3 sequence: CASSAGLQGRETQYF. Here the CDR3 DNA reads TGTGCCAGCAGCGCCGGACTTCAAGGGAGAGAGACCCAGTACTTC.